The 25 T cell receptor beta chains presented below share a single source sample, sequenced in a study of blood T cells in healthy people across ages. A sample-barcoded 5' primer and a J-beta primer mix were used in a second PCR of roughly 6 to 11 cycles. One entry per CDR3 protein results from TCRdb running MiXCR on the 5' RACE reads. Among under 2 million distinct CDR3 sequences listed, about 31% were seen once. Material for sequencing was blood. The receptors here all came from a woman in her twenties or thirties in good health.

The rearrangement joins TRBV28 to TRBJ2-7, with D perhaps TRBD2 (6 bases). V lost 2 bases to trimming and J lost 5 bases, with 13 bases between them. This CDR3 region has 14 residues. Germline CDR1 reads MDHEN; CDR2 reads SYDVKM. The CDR3, as DNA: TGTGCCAGCAGTTTAGCAGGGAGGAACGACGAGCAGTACTTC. Its protein product is CASSLAGRNDEQYF.

J is TRBJ2-7 and V is TRBV12-3 or TRBV12-4, with TRBD2 matching 10 bases. V dropped 1 base and J dropped 2; count of bases not matched to a gene: 5. CDR3 size: 16 residues. The CDR3 DNA reads TGTGCCAGCAGTTTAGAAGCTAGCGGGAGTACCTACGAGCAGTACTTC. It specifies CASSLEASGSTYEQYF.

This rearrangement joins TRBV7-2 to TRBJ1-1, with D hard to call. The CDR3 contains 13 residues. In germline, CDR1 is SGHTA, CDR2 FQGNSA. With 2 bases removed from V and 4 bases from J, the gap between germline ends came to 8 bases. CDR3 protein: CASSLLWPTEAFF. The CDR3 DNA follows: TGTGCCAGCAGCTTATTGTGGCCCACTGAAGCTTTCTTT.

The chain combines TRBV6-2 or TRBV6-3 with TRBJ2-3; 9 nucleotides agree with TRBD2. V dropped 6 bases and J dropped 0; count of bases not matched to a gene: 4. CDR3 length: 15 residues. Germline V lookup: CDR1 MNHEY, CDR2 SVGEGT. The CDR3 is CASRGGGASTDTQYF. The CDR3 DNA reads TGTGCCAGCAGGGGCGGGGGGGCTAGCACAGATACGCAGTATTTT.

The table lists this clonotype with a count of one. The chain uses TRBV12-3 or TRBV12-4 and TRBJ1-4; D possibly corresponds to TRBD1 (5 bases). This CDR3 has 13 residues. Trimming removed 7 bases from V and 2 bases from J, with 8 bases in between. CDR3 coding DNA: TGTGCCAGCAAGAGGGACACTAATGAAAAACTGTTTTTT. It is translated as CASKRDTNEKLFF.

The rearrangement links TRBV7-3 to TRBJ2-7, with TRBD2 identical over 10 bases. Germline values: CDR1 SGHTA, CDR2 FQGTGA. There are 14 residues in the CDR3. V shed 5 bases, J shed 5 bases, and the junction held 6 bases outside the gene matches. The CDR3 DNA sequence: TGTGCCAGCAGCCCTACCGGGACTAGCGACGAGCAGTACTTC. It yields the protein CASSPTGTSDEQYF. The complete variable domain, with remaining parts taken from reference TRBV7-3 and TRBJ2-7, reads GAGVSQTPSNKVTEKGKYVELRCDPISGHTALYWYRQSLGQGPEFLIYFQGTGAADDSGLPNDRFFAVRPEGSVSTLKIQRTERGDSAVYLCASSPTGTSDEQYFGPGTRLTVT.

The chain employs TRBV29-1 and TRBJ2-1, with TRBD1 as a possible D gene (6 bases). The J call may be in error: the DNA end matches TRBJ2-7 better. CDR3 length equals 12 residues. Germline V gene sequence: CDR1 SQVTM, CDR2 ANQGSEA. The CDR3 DNA reads as TGCAGCGGTGGGACATCCATGGCCGAGCAGTACTTC. It yields the protein CSGGTSMAEQYF.

This clonotype has more than one count but fewer than ten. With a much larger clone just one base away, this may be a read error. This chain links TRBV29-1 with TRBJ2-3, with D tentatively TRBD1 (6 bases). The germline V and J ends were trimmed by 4 bases and 6 bases, with 14 bases remaining between them. Germline V gives CDR1 SQVTM, CDR2 ANQGSEA. CDR3 size: 13 residues. The CDR3 DNA reads as TGCAGCGTTGGGTCAGGGGCAGGGGATACGCAGTATTTT. The encoded protein is CSVGSGAGDTQYF.

This chain uses TRBV27 with TRBJ2-4, with D perhaps matching TRBD1 or TRBD2 (5 bases each). The CDR3 loop spans 16 amino acids. From germline, CDR1 is MNHEY and CDR2 SMNVEV (reference sequence). V was trimmed by 3 bases and J by 0 bases, leaving 12 bases between them. The CDR3 DNA reads as TGTGCCAGCAGTTTTGGTGGGACCTTAGCCAAAAACATTCAGTACTTC. It is translated as CASSFGGTLAKNIQYF.

The V gene is TRBV30, the J gene TRBJ2-7, with no clear D. Between the trimmed V and J ends, which lost 0 bases and 6 bases, there was a span of 9 bases. The germline V gene encodes CDR1 GTSNPN and CDR2 SVGIG (reference sequence). This CDR3 has 12 residues. The CDR3 sequence: CAWSVETPEQYF. The CDR3 DNA reads TGTGCCTGGAGTGTAGAGACTCCCGAGCAGTACTTC.

This clonotype has at least ten counts. This chain links TRBV7-2 with TRBJ2-3, with no clear D. Germline CDR1 is SGHTA and CDR2 is FQGNSA. This CDR3 is built from 13 residues. V lost 1 base to trimming and J lost 9 bases, with 11 bases between them. Written as DNA, the CDR3 is TGTGCCAGCAGCTTAGACCAAGGCTCGACGCAGTATTTT. Protein sequence: CASSLDQGSTQYF.

V and J are TRBV20-1 and TRBJ1-1; 9 bases are a match to TRBD1. The V and J ends lost 0 bases and 5 bases, in that order; junction bases with no gene match: 7. Germline CDR1 reads DFQATT; CDR2 reads SNEGSKA (reference sequence). The CDR3 is 15 amino acids. CDR3 bases: TGCAGTGCTAGAGACCTGACAGGGGGGGAGACTGAAGCTTTCTTT. The encoded protein is CSARDLTGGETEAFF.

Ten or more counts support this clonotype. The rearrangement joins TRBV7-2 to TRBJ2-1, with D unresolved. This CDR3 spans 14 amino acids. Per the germline V gene, CDR1 is SGHTA and CDR2 is FQGNSA. Deletions cut 2 bases from V and 1 base from J, with 6 bases between. The CDR3 coding sequence is TGTGCCAGCAGCTTAATGGTTTCCTACAATGAGCAGTTCTTC. Its protein is CASSLMVSYNEQFF.

This clonotype was detected only a few times. The chain is built from TRBV28 and TRBJ1-2, with 7 bases aligning to TRBD1. Germline values: CDR1 MDHEN, CDR2 SYDVKM. V dropped 4 bases and J dropped 7; count of bases not matched to a gene: 15. This CDR3 is 16 amino acids long. CDR3 in DNA: TGTGCCAGCAGTTCACAGGGGAAAGGTTACCTGAGTGGCTACACCTTC. It encodes CASSSQGKGYLSGYTF.

This clonotype showed up just a few times. CDR3 sequence reads: CAIPIPQKINSPLHF. CDR3 bases: TGTGCCATACCGATTCCACAGAAGATTAATTCACCCCTCCACTTT. The V gene is TRBV19, the J gene TRBJ1-6, with D uncertain. CDR3 length: 15 amino acids. Trimming pared 10 bases from V and 6 bases from J, leaving 19 bases between. Per germline, CDR1 LNHDA and CDR2 SQIVND (reference sequence).

The chain couples TRBV12-3 or TRBV12-4 to TRBJ1-2, with TRBD1 as a possible D gene (5 bases). There are 13 residues in the CDR3. Trimming shortened V by 7 bases and J by 2 bases, and 11 bases separated the two germline ends. The CDR3 nucleotides are TGTGCCAGCACCATGGGGGGAAACTATGGCTACACCTTC. Translated: CASTMGGNYGYTF.

The chain has TRBV7-2 and TRBJ2-5; a weak D match, TRBD2 (6 bases). Germline CDR1 is SGHTA and CDR2 is FQGNSA. The ends were cut back, 1 base at V and 2 bases at J, with 17 bases in the middle. The CDR3 has 17 amino acids. The CDR3 DNA reads TGTGCCAGCAGCTTAGATACCCACGGGAGCCTTCAAGAGACCCAGTACTTC. Amino acids: CASSLDTHGSLQETQYF.

This clonotype was seen only a few times. The chain carries TRBV11-2 and TRBJ2-7; 7 bases agree with TRBD1. Germline V lookup: CDR1 SGHAT, CDR2 FQNNGV. This CDR3 spans 13 amino acids. The J segment lost 9 bases and the V segment lost 5 bases, leaving 10 bases of the junction unmatched. The DNA for the CDR3 is TGTGCCAGCAGCCCTGGGACAGCCCAGGGGCAGTACTTC. Its translation: CASSPGTAQGQYF.

The chain combines TRBV6-2 or TRBV6-3 with TRBJ2-7, with D perhaps matching TRBD1 or TRBD2 (6 bases each). CDR1 and CDR2 from the germline V gene are MNHEY and SVGEGT. The CDR3 has 15 residues. The V and J ends lost 7 bases and 2 bases respectively, with 18 bases between them. The CDR3 nucleotides read TGTGCCAGCATAACGACAGGAGGGATCGCCTACGAGCAGTACTTC. Amino acids: CASITTGGIAYEQYF.

There are a few counts of this clonotype. One end of the junction fails to match germline, which may point to a read error. The rearrangement links TRBV15 to TRBJ1-2, with D possibly TRBD1 on 5 matching bases. This CDR3 has 15 residues. The germline V gene has CDR1 LNHNV and CDR2 YYDKDF (reference sequence). The CDR3 DNA is TGTACCACCAGCACTATGTCAATGGGGGTCTATGGCTACACCTTC. The encoded protein is CTTSTMSMGVYGYTF.

The sample holds a few counts of this clonotype. This chain uses TRBV3-1 with TRBJ1-1, with D unclear. Trimming left V 1 base short and J 3 bases short, with 9 bases between. The CDR3 is 14 amino acids. CDR1 and CDR2 (germline): LGHDT, YNNKEL (reference sequence). CDR3 in DNA: TGTGCCAGCAGCCAAGGTGGCGGGTACACTGAAGCTTTCTTT. Its protein product is CASSQGGGYTEAFF.

The J gene is TRBJ1-2, the V gene TRBV21-1; TRBD1 is taken as the D call from the table, unchecked against the DNA. TRBV21-1 constitutes a pseudogene. The CDR3 has 12 amino acids. In DNA form, the CDR3 reads TGTGCCAGCAGCCGACAGGGACAGGGCTACACCTTC. This translates into CASSRQGQGYTF.

The chain joins TRBV25-1 to TRBJ2-1; 9 positions agree with TRBD2. Germline V gene sequence: CDR1 MGHDK, CDR2 SYGVNS. The CDR3 contains 15 residues. V trimming: 2 bases; J trimming: 14 bases; junction bases outside the gene matches: 13. For the CDR3, the DNA is TGTGCCAGCAGTGAACCGGGAGGGGGACTAGCTAGAAAGTTCTTC. Amino acid sequence: CASSEPGGGLARKFF.

In this sample, this clonotype turned up a few times. The DNA for the CDR3 is TGCAGTGTTCCGACCGGGGCGCTAAAAGATGAGCAGTACTTC. As protein: CSVPTGALKDEQYF. This rearrangement joins TRBV20-1 to TRBJ2-7; D assignment may be TRBD1 or TRBD2 (5 bases each). There are 14 residues in the CDR3. CDR1 and CDR2 (germline): DFQATT, SNEGSKA (reference sequence). V was pared by 7 bases and J by 7 bases, with 23 bases between.

This clonotype was found a few times. This chain connects TRBV5-1 to TRBJ2-5; 9 bases align to TRBD1. Losses at the gene ends were 4 bases for V and 1 base for J; bases not matched to a gene: 8. This CDR3 is built from 16 residues. Germline values: CDR1 SGHRS, CDR2 YFSETQ. CDR3 amino acids: CASSQGQGNPQETQYF. The CDR3 DNA is TGCGCCAGCAGCCAGGGACAGGGTAACCCCCAAGAGACCCAGTACTTC.